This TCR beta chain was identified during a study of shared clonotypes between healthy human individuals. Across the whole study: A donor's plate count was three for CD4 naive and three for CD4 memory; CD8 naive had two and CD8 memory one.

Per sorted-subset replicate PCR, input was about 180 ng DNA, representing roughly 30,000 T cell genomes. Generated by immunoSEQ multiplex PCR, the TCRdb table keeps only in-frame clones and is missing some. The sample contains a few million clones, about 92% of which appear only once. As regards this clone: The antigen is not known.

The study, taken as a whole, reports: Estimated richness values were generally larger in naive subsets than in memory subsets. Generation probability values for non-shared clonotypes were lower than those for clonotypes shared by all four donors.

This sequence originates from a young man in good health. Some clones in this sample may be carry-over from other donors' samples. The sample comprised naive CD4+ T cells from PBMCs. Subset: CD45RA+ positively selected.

For the CDR3, the DNA is TGTGCCAGCAGCTTATCTCGGGGCGCGGGCACTGAAGCTTTCTTT. Translated: CASSLSRGAGTEAFF. The chain recombines TRBV7-9 with TRBJ1-1; possible D gene TRBD1, 5 bases. Per germline, CDR1 SEHNR and CDR2 FQNEAQ (reference sequence). The CDR3 has 15 amino acids. V was pared by 2 bases and J by 4 bases, with 14 bases between.